The 30 T cell receptor beta chains below all came from one sample that was sequenced in a study of cytomegalovirus exposure and HLA in healthy donors. The PCR employed 60 Vbeta primers together with 13 Jbeta primers. Some clones are missing from TCRdb's copy, which holds only in-frame ones; the method was immunoSEQ multiplex PCR. The repertoire holds about 34,000 clones, with less than 75% as singletons. What was sequenced was PBMCs. The receptors stem from a man aged 35-49 years in good health and CMV-seropositive.

CDR3 in amino acids: CSAEGLAGVADTQYF. The CDR3 DNA reads as TGCAGCGCTGAGGGGCTAGCGGGGGTTGCAGATACGCAGTATTTT. This sequence joins TRBV29-1 and TRBJ2-3, with 10 bases lining up with TRBD2. Germline values: CDR1 SQVTM, CDR2 ANQGSEA. Germline trimming cut 7 bases from V and 4 bases from J; bases unmatched to any gene: 11. The CDR3 has 15 residues.

Concerning this clone: The sample has other DNA sequences that encode this CDR3 too. The rearrangement uses TRBV6-1 and TRBJ1-2; tentatively, D is TRBD1 (6 bases). Germline V gives CDR1 MNHNS, CDR2 SASEGT. The V and J ends lost 2 bases and 2 bases respectively, with 12 bases between them. This CDR3 contains 15 residues. The CDR3 sequence: CASSEYMGANYGYTF. The CDR3, as DNA: TGTGCCAGCAGTGAATATATGGGGGCGAACTATGGCTACACCTTC.

The chain employs TRBV2 and TRBJ2-7; 8 bases match TRBD1. Trimming took 3 bases from V and 3 from J; bases not matched to a gene: 7. The germline V gene encodes CDR1 SNHLY and CDR2 FYNNEI. The CDR3 spans 15 residues. This CDR3 is CASSDLGTGNYEQYF. CDR3 bases: TGTGCCAGCAGTGATCTCGGGACAGGTAACTACGAGCAGTACTTC.

A remark on this clone: In the same sample, other DNA sequences code for this CDR3. V is TRBV5-4 and J is TRBJ1-4; 10 bases line up with TRBD1. J gave up 7 bases and V 5 bases, and 5 bases lay outside the gene matches. The CDR3 runs 14 residues. CDR1 and CDR2 from the germline V gene are SGHNT and YYREEE (reference sequence). This CDR3 is CASRPGTGAEKLFF. The CDR3, as DNA: TGTGCCAGCAGACCCGGGACAGGGGCTGAAAAACTGTTTTTT.

The chain uses TRBV7-8 and TRBJ1-2; D is ambiguous. The V and J ends lost 4 bases and 7 bases respectively, with 13 bases between them. From germline, CDR1 is SGHVS and CDR2 FQNEAQ. The length of the CDR3 is 13 residues. CDR3 DNA sequence: TGTGCCAGCAGCTCTGATTTCAGTGGTGGCTACACCTTC. It yields the protein CASSSDFSGGYTF.

The chain employs TRBV2 and TRBJ1-5; TRBD1 aligns across 9 bases. Trimming at V came to 8 bases and at J to 1 base, leaving 0 bases not matched to a gene. CDR1 is SNHLY and CDR2 is FYNNEI in the germline V gene. The CDR3 covers 13 residues. The DNA for the CDR3 is TGTGCCAGCGGACAGGGGAGCAATCAGCCCCAGCATTTT. Protein: CASGQGSNQPQHF.

This chain connects TRBV10-3 to TRBJ2-3; 7 nucleotides agree with TRBD1. This CDR3 is 14 amino acids long. V shed 0 bases and J 5 bases; nucleotides not matched to a gene: 2. CDR1 ENHRY and CDR2 SYGVKD come from the germline V gene. This CDR3 is CAISESTGKDTQYF. The CDR3 nucleotides read TGTGCCATCAGTGAGTCGACAGGGAAAGATACGCAGTATTTT.

This clone has just one count. The chain joins TRBV13 to TRBJ1-5; 9 bases map to TRBD1. Germline trimming cut 4 bases from V and 5 bases from J; bases unmatched to any gene: 0. The CDR3 sequence is 13 residues long. Germline CDR1 reads PRHDT; CDR2 reads FYEKMQ (reference sequence). CDR3 protein: CASSWDRDQPQHF. The CDR3 DNA follows: TGTGCCAGCAGCTGGGACAGGGATCAGCCCCAGCATTTT. Together with reference TRBV13 and TRBJ1-5, the CDR3 gives the full variable domain: AAGVIQSPRHLIKEKRETATLKCYPIPRHDTVYWYQQGPGQDPQFLISFYEKMQSDKGSIPDRFSAQQFSDYHSELNMSSLELGDSALYFCASSWDRDQPQHFGDGTRLSIL.

The CDR3 nucleotides read TGTGCCAGCAGTTCCCCCGGACTGTGGTACTTC. Amino acids: CASSSPGLWYF. This sequence joins TRBV7-9 and TRBJ2-7, with TRBD2 as a possible D gene (5 bases). Per the germline V gene, CDR1 is SEHNR and CDR2 is FQNEAQ (reference sequence). The CDR3 is 11 amino acids. V lost 6 bases to trimming and J lost 12 bases, with 15 bases between them.

The chain couples TRBV6-5 to TRBJ2-1; perhaps TRBD1 as D (6 bases). V lost 6 bases and J 5 bases, leaving 11 bases between the germline ends. Per the germline V gene, CDR1 is MNHEY and CDR2 is SVGAGI. The CDR3 has 13 residues. The CDR3 is CASRKDRNNEQFF. For the CDR3, the DNA is TGTGCCAGCAGAAAGGACAGAAACAATGAGCAGTTCTTC.

This clone was observed a handful of times. The chain uses TRBV6-1 and TRBJ1-1; 8 bases match TRBD1. CDR1 and CDR2 from the germline V gene are MNHNS and SASEGT. Unmatched junction bases numbered 5, after V lost 2 bases and J lost 3 bases. CDR3 length: 15 amino acids. The CDR3 protein is CASSEPAGGHTEAFF. Written as DNA, the CDR3 is TGTGCCAGCAGTGAACCGGCAGGGGGCCACACTGAAGCTTTCTTT.

This clone was seen more than once but under ten times. The CDR3 spells CSVEPTRGAFF. The CDR3 DNA follows: TGCAGCGTTGAACCAACCCGGGGGGCTTTCTTT. This sequence joins TRBV29-1 and TRBJ1-1; D might be TRBD1 (5 bases). Trimming removed 2 bases from V and 11 bases from J, with 12 bases in between. The CDR3 spans 11 residues. In germline, CDR1 is SQVTM, CDR2 ANQGSEA.

V gene TRBV7-6 combines with J gene TRBJ2-3; weak D call: TRBD1 (6 bases). Trimming removed 1 base at V and 2 bases at J, with 13 bases between. CDR3 length equals 16 residues. Germline loops: CDR1 SGHVS, CDR2 FNYEAQ. The CDR3 reads CASSLELGTLTDTQYF. The CDR3 region has the DNA TGTGCCAGCAGCTTAGAGCTCGGGACACTCACAGATACGCAGTATTTT. The variable domain in full, completed from reference TRBV7-6 and TRBJ2-3, reads GAGVSQSPRYKVTKRGQDVALRCDPISGHVSLYWYRQALGQGPEFLTYFNYEAQQDKSGLPNDRFSAERPEGSISTLTIQRTEQRDSAMYRCASSLELGTLTDTQYFGPGTRLTVL.

The V call is TRBV7-2, the J call TRBJ2-3, with 10 bases aligning to TRBD2. Germline CDR1 SGHTA, CDR2 FQGNSA. V lost 1 base and J lost 2; bases outside the gene matches: 3. This CDR3 spans 16 amino acids. As DNA, the CDR3 is TGTGCCAGCAGCTTAGATAGCGGGGGGCTCACAGATACGCAGTATTTT. Its translation: CASSLDSGGLTDTQYF. The full variable domain, completed using reference TRBV7-2 and TRBJ2-3, is GAGVSQSPSNKVTEKGKDVELRCDPISGHTALYWYRQSLGQGLEFLIYFQGNSAPDKSGLPSDRFSAERTGGSVSTLTIQRTQQEDSAVYLCASSLDSGGLTDTQYFGPGTRLTVL.

V and J are TRBV6-6 and TRBJ2-3, with 11 bases fitting TRBD2. With 1 base clipped from V and 2 bases from J, the junction kept 2 bases outside the gene matches. The germline V gene encodes CDR1 MNHNY and CDR2 SVGAGI (reference sequence). The CDR3 extends over 16 amino acids. This CDR3 is CASSYLAGGATDTQYF. CDR3 nucleotides: TGTGCCAGCAGTTACTTAGCGGGGGGGGCCACAGATACGCAGTATTTT.

The rearrangement joins TRBV7-2 to TRBJ2-7, with a weak D call TRBD1 (6 bases). Germline lookup yields CDR1 SGHTA and CDR2 FQGNSA. This CDR3 has 17 residues. The V end was cut by 1 base, the J end by 2 bases, with 18 bases between. CDR3 DNA: TGTGCCAGCAGCTTAGTCCCCTCGGGACATACCCCCTACGAGCAGTACTTC. Protein: CASSLVPSGHTPYEQYF. The full variable domain, in which reference TRBV7-2 and TRBJ2-7 provide the parts outside the CDR3, is GAGVSQSPSNKVTEKGKDVELRCDPISGHTALYWYRQSLGQGLEFLIYFQGNSAPDKSGLPSDRFSAERTGGSVSTLTIQRTQQEDSAVYLCASSLVPSGHTPYEQYFGPGTRLTVT.

The genes are TRBV6-5 and TRBJ2-7; the match to TRBD2 covers 7 bases. J lost 6 bases, V lost 6 bases, and 5 bases had no gene match. CDR3 length: 12 amino acids. The germline gives CDR1 MNHEY, CDR2 SVGAGI. Here the CDR3 reads CASRGGEREQYF. The CDR3 DNA reads as TGTGCCAGCAGGGGGGGGGAGCGCGAGCAGTACTTC.

The chain employs TRBV5-5 and TRBJ2-4; 7 bases align to TRBD1. Trimming at V came to 1 base and at J to 0 bases, leaving 4 bases not matched to a gene. Germline CDR1 is SGHKS and CDR2 is YYEKEE (reference sequence). CDR3 length: 16 residues. The CDR3 region is CASSLRQGLAKNIQYF. In DNA, the CDR3 is TGTGCCAGCAGCTTGAGACAGGGCCTAGCCAAAAACATTCAGTACTTC.

The genes are TRBV28 and TRBJ1-4; D unresolved. The CDR3 totals 14 residues. Germline V gene sequence: CDR1 MDHEN, CDR2 SYDVKM. Trimming removed 4 bases from V and 8 bases from J, with 14 bases in between. The CDR3, as DNA: TGTGCCAGCAGTTCACCTGGGCTTAGGGAAAAACTGTTTTTT. Translated: CASSSPGLREKLFF.

The chain couples TRBV5-1 to TRBJ2-7; D is perhaps TRBD2 (6 bases). CDR3 length: 16 amino acids. Per germline, CDR1 SGHRS and CDR2 YFSETQ. The ends were cut back, 6 bases at V and 0 bases at J, with 19 bases in the middle. CDR3: CASTTIPGLHSYEQYF. The CDR3 coding sequence is TGCGCCAGCACAACAATCCCGGGACTGCACTCCTACGAGCAGTACTTC.

This CDR3 is CASSITGRAGGTNTGELFF. In DNA form, the CDR3 reads TGCGCCAGCAGCATAACGGGACGAGCGGGGGGGACGAACACCGGGGAGCTGTTTTTT. This chain connects TRBV5-1 to TRBJ2-2; TRBD2 matches at 10 bases. Germline lookup yields CDR1 SGHRS and CDR2 YFSETQ. The CDR3 covers 19 residues. J gave up 0 bases and V 4 bases, and 12 bases lay outside the gene matches.

The CDR3 here is CASSSRDRGGGYEQYF. CDR3 DNA: TGCGCCAGCAGCTCCCGGGACAGGGGTGGTGGCTACGAGCAGTACTTC. The V gene is TRBV5-1, the J gene TRBJ2-7; 10 bases agree with TRBD1. The length of the CDR3 is 16 residues. Germline lookup yields CDR1 SGHRS and CDR2 YFSETQ. With 3 bases clipped from V and 3 bases from J, the junction kept 9 bases outside the gene matches.

This rearrangement joins TRBV6-6 to TRBJ2-3; the D is unclear. The V end was cut by 6 bases, the J end by 2 bases, with 15 bases between. Germline V gene data show CDR1 as MNHNY and CDR2 as SVGAGI (reference sequence). This CDR3 has 15 amino acids. The CDR3 bases are TGTGCCAGCAGAGGAGACGGAACGAACACAGATACGCAGTATTTT. It yields the protein CASRGDGTNTDTQYF.

The chain joins TRBV30 to TRBJ1-2; D is unclear. Trimming removed 5 bases from V and 8 bases from J, with 18 bases in between. Germline CDR1 is GTSNPN and CDR2 is SVGIG (reference sequence). The CDR3 sequence is 13 residues long. CDR3 sequence (DNA): TGTGCCTGGGAGGCAGCGGGAGGGAAGGGCTACACCTTC. It codes for CAWEAAGGKGYTF.

The J gene is TRBJ2-3, the V gene TRBV7-2; 9 bases are a match to TRBD2. The CDR3 spans 15 residues. CDR1 and CDR2 (germline): SGHTA, FQGNSA. Trimming took 2 bases from V and 3 from J; bases not matched to a gene: 3. The CDR3 sequence: CASSLRLAATDTQYF. DNA for the CDR3: TGTGCCAGCAGCTTAAGACTAGCGGCTACAGATACGCAGTATTTT.

The chain joins TRBV11-2 to TRBJ1-1; D is possibly TRBD1 (6 bases). The CDR3 is 16 residues long. V lost 5 bases, J lost 1 base, and 17 bases lay in between. Germline CDR1 is SGHAT and CDR2 is FQNNGV. The CDR3 region has the DNA TGTGCCAGCAGCCTAGGATACTACAGGGAGAACACTGAAGCTTTCTTT. Translated, it gives CASSLGYYRENTEAFF.

The V gene is TRBV19, the J gene TRBJ2-2; TRBD1 aligns across 9 bases. The CDR3 has 16 residues. V trimming: 5 bases; J trimming: 0 bases; junction bases outside the gene matches: 4. From germline, CDR1 is LNHDA and CDR2 SQIVND (reference sequence). The CDR3 DNA is TGTGCCAGTAGTTATAGGACAGGGGCGAACACCGGGGAGCTGTTTTTT. Protein sequence: CASSYRTGANTGELFF.

The genes are TRBV2 and TRBJ2-7, with 9 bases matching TRBD1. This CDR3 has 14 amino acids. Looked up from germline, CDR1 is SNHLY and CDR2 is FYNNEI. J was trimmed by 2 bases and V by 6 bases; bases with no gene match: 5. The CDR3: CASSAGTGTYEQYF. The CDR3 nucleotides are TGTGCCAGCAGCGCCGGGACAGGGACCTACGAGCAGTACTTC. Combining the CDR3 with reference TRBV2 and TRBJ2-7 gives the whole variable domain EPEVTQTPSHQVTQMGQEVILRCVPISNHLYFYWYRQILGQKVEFLVSFYNNEISEKSEIFDDQFSVERPDGSNFTLKIRSTKLEDSAMYFCASSAGTGTYEQYFGPGTRLTVT.

The V and J genes are TRBV18 and TRBJ1-6; D possibly corresponds to TRBD1 (6 bases). With 6 bases removed from V and 5 bases from J, the gap between germline ends came to 14 bases. Germline CDR1 is KGHSH and CDR2 is LQKENI. The CDR3 runs 15 residues. The CDR3 protein is CASSPPGQHNSPLHF. The CDR3, as DNA: TGTGCCAGCTCGCCTCCTGGACAGCATAATTCACCCCTCCACTTT.

The V gene is TRBV7-9, the J gene TRBJ2-1, with D perhaps matching TRBD1 (5 bases). The CDR3 runs 16 residues. Germline loops: CDR1 SEHNR, CDR2 FQNEAQ (reference sequence). Trimming shortened V by 6 bases and J by 4 bases, and 19 bases separated the two germline ends. The CDR3: CASRQEDLRRYNEQFF. CDR3 coding DNA: TGTGCCAGCAGACAGGAAGATCTGCGACGGTACAATGAGCAGTTCTTC.